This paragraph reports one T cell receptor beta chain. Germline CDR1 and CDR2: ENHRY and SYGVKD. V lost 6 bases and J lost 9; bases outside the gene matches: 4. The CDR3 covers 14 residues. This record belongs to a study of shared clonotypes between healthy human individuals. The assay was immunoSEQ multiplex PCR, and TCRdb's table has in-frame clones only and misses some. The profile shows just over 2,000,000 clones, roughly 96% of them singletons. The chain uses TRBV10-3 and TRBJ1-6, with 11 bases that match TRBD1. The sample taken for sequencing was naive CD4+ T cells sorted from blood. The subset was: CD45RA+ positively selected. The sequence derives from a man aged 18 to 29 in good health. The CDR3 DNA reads TGTGCCATCAGGGCGGGACAGGGGGTTTCACCCCTCCACTTT. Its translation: CAIRAGQGVSPLHF.